These 13 T cell receptor beta chains came from one sample sequenced in a study of T cell changes during pregnancy in multiple sclerosis. The protocol was immunoSEQ multiplex PCR, while the TCRdb copy is restricted to in-frame clones and leaves out a portion. The sample contains about 67,000 clones, more than 85% of which appear only once. Sequenced here: peripheral blood, sampled in the second trimester of pregnancy. These receptors were obtained from a female donor with multiple sclerosis, enrolled in a pregnancy study.

V is TRBV11-2 and J is TRBJ2-2; perhaps TRBD2 as D (6 bases). The CDR3 contains 17 residues. Trimming removed 2 bases at V and 3 bases at J, with 16 bases between. CDR1 and CDR2 (germline): SGHAT, FQNNGV. The CDR3 nucleotides read TGTGCCAGCAGCTTAAGTTTGGGGAGGCCCCACACCGGGGAGCTGTTTTTT. Translation: CASSLSLGRPHTGELFF.

The chain is built from TRBV6-1 and TRBJ1-4; TRBD1 might be the D (6 bases). Germline CDR1 MNHNS, CDR2 SASEGT. Trimming took 1 base from V and 8 from J, leaving 20 bases between them. The CDR3 contains 17 residues. The CDR3 sequence is CASSEEQADRLREKLFF. Here the CDR3 DNA reads TGTGCCAGCAGTGAAGAGCAGGCCGACAGGCTTCGAGAAAAACTGTTTTTT.

This clone has only one observation. The rearrangement links TRBV7-8 to TRBJ2-1, with TRBD2 identical over 8 bases. With 5 bases clipped from V and 4 bases from J, the junction kept 4 bases outside the gene matches. The CDR3 runs to 14 residues. The germline CDR1 and CDR2 sequences are SGHVS and FQNEAQ. CDR3: CASSQAGAYNEQFF. CDR3 nucleotides: TGTGCCAGCAGCCAAGCGGGAGCTTACAATGAGCAGTTCTTC.

The chain couples TRBV9 to TRBJ2-3; D gene ambiguous. The CDR3 totals 14 residues. With 1 base removed from V and 2 bases from J, the gap between germline ends came to 8 bases. Germline V gene data show CDR1 as SGDLS and CDR2 as YYNGEE. The CDR3 nucleotides are TGTGCCAGCAGCGTATCCCGGTTCACAGATACGCAGTATTTT. Residues: CASSVSRFTDTQYF.

The chain recombines TRBV6-5 with TRBJ2-7, with unresolved D. Germline assignment: CDR1 MNHEY and CDR2 SVGAGI. The CDR3 is 14 residues long. The V end lost 0 bases, the J end lost 2 bases, and 8 bases lay between the germline ends. CDR3 region: CASSYSRQAYEQYF. The CDR3 DNA reads as TGTGCCAGCAGTTACTCGCGACAAGCCTACGAGCAGTACTTC.

The chain combines TRBV30 with TRBJ2-3, with a tentative D call TRBD2 (5 bases). The CDR3 has 12 amino acids. V was clipped by 5 bases and J by 7 bases, with 13 bases between them. Germline V CDR1 and CDR2: GTSNPN, SVGIG (reference sequence). DNA for the CDR3: TGTGCCTGGGCCCGTGGAGGTAATACGCAGTATTTT. It translates to CAWARGGNTQYF.

This clone was recorded once. The chain has TRBV5-1 and TRBJ1-1, with D hard to call. Germline values: CDR1 SGHRS, CDR2 YFSETQ. The CDR3 runs 16 residues. The V and J ends lost 4 bases and 10 bases respectively, with 26 bases between them. CDR3 DNA sequence: TGCGCCAGCAGCGGATCACCGGACCAGGAGGGTTTCTTAGCTTTCTTT. Translated, it gives CASSGSPDQEGFLAFF.

This clone came up once. V is TRBV5-1 and J is TRBJ2-3, with a possible D match to TRBD1 (5 bases). The CDR3 is made up of 15 amino acids. Germline V gives CDR1 SGHRS, CDR2 YFSETQ. V dropped 0 bases and J dropped 5 bases, with 13 bases sitting between them. The CDR3 DNA is TGCGCCAGCAGCTTGGCGCAGGGCGGAAGAGATACGCAGTATTTT. Amino acid sequence: CASSLAQGGRDTQYF.

The chain uses TRBV27 and TRBJ2-1, with D possibly TRBD2 on 6 matching bases. The CDR3 has 13 amino acids. V lost 0 bases and J lost 8, with 8 bases in between. Germline loops: CDR1 MNHEY, CDR2 SMNVEV (reference sequence). The DNA for the CDR3 is TGTGCCAGCAGTTTATCGCGCGGGGATGAGCAGTTCTTC. Protein: CASSLSRGDEQFF.

V gene TRBV5-4 combines with J gene TRBJ2-1; tentative D call: TRBD2 (6 bases). The CDR3 consists of 13 residues. In germline, CDR1 is SGHNT, CDR2 YYREEE (reference sequence). V lost 4 bases and J 6 bases, leaving 11 bases between the germline ends. The CDR3 here is CASSRRDSNEQFF. Written as DNA, the CDR3 is TGTGCCAGCAGCCGGCGGGACTCCAATGAGCAGTTCTTC. Full variable domain (remainder filled in from reference TRBV5-4 and TRBJ2-1): ETGVTQSPTHLIKTRGQQVTLRCSSQSGHNTVSWYQQALGQGPQFIFQYYREEENGRGNFPPRFSGLQFPNYSSELNVNALELDDSALYLCASSRRDSNEQFFGPGTRLTVL.

CDR3: CASSPQVIITEAFF. The DNA of the CDR3 is TGTGCCAGCAGTCCACAGGTTATAATTACTGAAGCTTTCTTT. The chain links TRBV2 to TRBJ1-1; TRBD1 is a possible D gene (5 bases). The CDR3 totals 14 residues. Trimming took 5 bases from V and 5 from J, leaving 15 bases between them. Germline V gene sequence: CDR1 SNHLY, CDR2 FYNNEI. Looking up the rest from reference TRBV2 and TRBJ1-1 gives the full variable domain: EPEVTQTPSHQVTQMGQEVILRCVPISNHLYFYWYRQILGQKVEFLVSFYNNEISEKSEIFDDQFSVERPDGSNFTLKIRSTKLEDSAMYFCASSPQVIITEAFFGQGTRLTVV.

This rearrangement joins TRBV4-3 to TRBJ1-5; the D is unclear. The germline V gene has CDR1 LGHNA and CDR2 YSLEER. Trimming left V 0 bases short and J 0 bases short, with 6 bases between. The CDR3 runs 15 residues. CDR3 in DNA: TGCGCCAGCAGCCAAGACCCATTTAGCAATCAGCCCCAGCATTTT. Translated, it gives CASSQDPFSNQPQHF.

The chain joins TRBV4-1 to TRBJ2-5; 11 bases line up with TRBD2. V shed 0 bases and J 1 base; nucleotides not matched to a gene: 4. Germline CDR1 and CDR2: MGHRA and YSYEKL. This CDR3 has 17 residues. CDR3 in amino acids: CASSQDPTSGGQETQYF. The CDR3 nucleotides are TGCGCCAGCAGCCAAGATCCCACTAGCGGGGGCCAAGAGACCCAGTACTTC.